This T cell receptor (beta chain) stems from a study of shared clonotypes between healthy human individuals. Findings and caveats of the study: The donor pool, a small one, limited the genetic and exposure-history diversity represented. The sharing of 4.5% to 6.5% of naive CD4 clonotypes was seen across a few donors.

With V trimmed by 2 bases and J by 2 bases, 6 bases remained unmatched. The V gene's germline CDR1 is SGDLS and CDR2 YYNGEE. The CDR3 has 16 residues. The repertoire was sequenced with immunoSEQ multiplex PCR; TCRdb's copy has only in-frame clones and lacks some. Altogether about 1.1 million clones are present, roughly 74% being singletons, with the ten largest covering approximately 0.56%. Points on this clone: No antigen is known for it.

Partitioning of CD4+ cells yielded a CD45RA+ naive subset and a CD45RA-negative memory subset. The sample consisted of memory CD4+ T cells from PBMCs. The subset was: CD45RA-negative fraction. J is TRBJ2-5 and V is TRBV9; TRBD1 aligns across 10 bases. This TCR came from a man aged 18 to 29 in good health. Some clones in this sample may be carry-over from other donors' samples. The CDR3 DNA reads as TGTGCCAGCAGCGTGGCCCCGGGACAGGGGCAAGAGACCCAGTACTTC. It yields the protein CASSVAPGQGQETQYF.